Reported below is one T cell receptor beta chain. These data originate in a study of OX40 agonist ivuxolimab in advanced cancers. Across the whole study: The treatment was a fully human IgG2 OX40 agonist, ivuxolimab.

Libraries were prepared by immunoSEQ multiplex PCR; TCRdb keeps only in-frame clonotypes and omits some of them. The sample lists just over 95,000 clones, over 75% seen once, with 3.8% in the top ten. Sequences were derived from CD4+ or CD8+ T cells sorted from blood, sampled in a trial of the OX40 agonist ivuxolimab. The sequence came from an adult with an advanced solid tumor such as melanoma, head and neck, liver or kidney cancer.

The CDR3 loop reads CASSFGRPPQPQHF. The DNA for the CDR3 is TGTGCCAGCAGTTTTGGCAGGCCCCCTCAGCCCCAGCATTTT. This chain joins TRBV27 and TRBJ1-5; D unclear. The CDR3 sequence is 14 residues long. Trimming shortened V by 3 bases and J by 6 bases, and 12 bases separated the two germline ends. CDR1 is MNHEY, CDR2 SMNVEV, per germline (reference sequence).